These 28 T cell receptor beta chains came from one sample sequenced in a study of blood T cell repertoires in COVID-19. Assay used: immunoSEQ multiplex PCR; TCRdb lists only in-frame clones, some missing. The table lists nearly 300,000 clones, about 90% of them singletons. Sequencing was carried out using PBMCs or T cells enriched from blood (not recorded which). The receptor set was obtained from a woman in her forties or fifties who had been exposed to COVID-19.

This sequence joins TRBV5-1 and TRBJ2-5; 9 nucleotides agree with TRBD1. V gave up 5 bases and J gave up 4 bases; unmatched junction bases: 6. This CDR3 has 14 residues. Germline CDR1 reads SGHRS; CDR2 reads YFSETQ. In DNA, the CDR3 is TGCGCCAGCAGACGGGACAGGGCCCGAGAGACCCAGTACTTC. It translates to CASRRDRARETQYF.

CDR3 nucleotides: TGCGCCAGCAGCTTGGGGACTGAGGGATTAGCTTTCTTT. Translating gives CASSLGTEGLAFF. The V gene is TRBV5-1, the J gene TRBJ1-1; no clear D. The CDR3 loop spans 13 amino acids. V was trimmed by 0 bases and J by 10 bases, leaving 13 bases between them. The V gene's germline CDR1 is SGHRS and CDR2 YFSETQ.

The sample holds one count of this clone. This chain uses TRBV29-1 with TRBJ1-2; no firm D call. Deletions cut 3 bases from V and 5 bases from J, with 13 bases between. The CDR3 has 13 residues. Germline V gives CDR1 SQVTM, CDR2 ANQGSEA. The CDR3 here is CSVESQSRYGYTF. The CDR3 nucleotides read TGCAGCGTTGAGTCACAGTCGCGATATGGCTACACCTTC. The entire variable domain, with the rest obtained from reference TRBV29-1 and TRBJ1-2, is as follows: SAVISQKPSRDICQRGTSLTIQCQVDSQVTMMFWYRQQPGQSLTLIATANQGSEATYESGFVIDKFPISRPNLTFSTLTVSNMSPEDSSIYLCSVESQSRYGYTFGSGTRLTVV.

The table lists this clone with a count of one. J is TRBJ1-2 and V is TRBV19, with 8 nucleotides matching TRBD1. The CDR3 spans 14 residues. With V trimmed by 4 bases and J by 5 bases, 6 bases remained unmatched. The germline V gene encodes CDR1 LNHDA and CDR2 SQIVND (reference sequence). CDR3 residues: CASSKDRVRYGYTF. As DNA, the CDR3 is TGTGCCAGTAGTAAGGACAGGGTGCGATATGGCTACACCTTC.

This chain joins TRBV5-1 and TRBJ1-3; D possibly corresponds to TRBD1 (5 bases). Trimming removed 9 bases at V and 4 bases at J, with 23 bases between. Germline loops: CDR1 SGHRS, CDR2 YFSETQ. The CDR3 is made up of 16 amino acids. The CDR3 DNA follows: TGCGCCAACAGAAGCAGGGATAGACACGAAGGAAACACCATATATTTT. Translated: CANRSRDRHEGNTIYF.

The CDR3 protein is CASSLGDQAGGYTF. The CDR3 DNA sequence: TGTGCCAGCAGCTTAGGCGACCAGGCAGGTGGCTACACCTTC. The chain is built from TRBV7-9 and TRBJ1-2, with D unresolved. Germline loops: CDR1 SEHNR, CDR2 FQNEAQ (reference sequence). This CDR3 region has 14 residues. V dropped 1 base and J dropped 7 bases, with 13 bases sitting between them.

The CDR3 bases are TGTGCCAGCAGCAAAACCCGGAGACCCCCTTGGACCGGGGAGCTGTTTTTT. This gives the protein CASSKTRRPPWTGELFF. The J gene is TRBJ2-2, the V gene TRBV21-1; whether TRBD2, the table's D call, matches the DNA was not checked. TRBV21-1 is a recognized pseudogene. This CDR3 contains 17 residues.

This clone was counted once. The chain carries TRBV19 and TRBJ2-5; weak D call: TRBD1 (5 bases). CDR1 is LNHDA and CDR2 is SQIVND in the germline V gene (reference sequence). The CDR3 consists of 14 residues. V shed 4 bases and J shed 5 bases, with 14 bases lying between them. CDR3 DNA sequence: TGTGCCAGTAGTAGGGGCTGGTATTGGGAGACCCAGTACTTC. It yields the protein CASSRGWYWETQYF.

The genes are TRBV5-1 and TRBJ2-2, with a weak D call TRBD2 (5 bases). Germline V lookup: CDR1 SGHRS, CDR2 YFSETQ. Deletions cut 4 bases from V and 8 bases from J, with 18 bases between. This CDR3 has 15 residues. CDR3: CASSAARRAGGELFF. CDR3 sequence (DNA): TGCGCCAGCAGCGCTGCGAGGCGGGCCGGTGGGGAGCTGTTTTTT.

The V gene is TRBV7-8, the J gene TRBJ2-7; 7 nucleotides agree with TRBD1. J lost 3 bases, V lost 5 bases, and 10 bases had no gene match. This CDR3 has 15 amino acids. Germline V lookup: CDR1 SGHVS, CDR2 FQNEAQ. The CDR3 region has the DNA TGTGCCAGCAGCGCGTCCCGGACAGGATTCTACGAGCAGTACTTC. This sequence encodes CASSASRTGFYEQYF.

This chain joins TRBV5-5 and TRBJ1-3, with D maybe TRBD1 (5 bases). Germline loops: CDR1 SGHKS, CDR2 YYEKEE (reference sequence). V lost 6 bases, J lost 2 bases, and 9 bases lay in between. The CDR3 is made up of 13 amino acids. In nucleotides, the CDR3 is TGTGCCAGCAATGAAGGGGCTGGAAACACCATATATTTT. Protein product: CASNEGAGNTIYF.

This chain links TRBV5-6 with TRBJ1-2, with D uncertain. The germline V gene has CDR1 SGHDT and CDR2 YYEEEE. This CDR3 has 14 amino acids. Between the trimmed V and J ends, which lost 1 base and 2 bases, there was a span of 9 bases. This chain's CDR3 is CASSLSGQNYGYTF. The CDR3, as DNA: TGTGCCAGCAGCTTGAGTGGGCAGAACTATGGCTACACCTTC.

The V gene is TRBV15, the J gene TRBJ1-4, with 10 positions matching TRBD1. Trimming took 1 base from V and 3 from J; bases not matched to a gene: 11. The CDR3 covers 19 residues. Germline V lookup: CDR1 LNHNV, CDR2 YYDKDF (reference sequence). CDR3 amino acids: CATSRGGGQGRDSNEKLFF. CDR3 in DNA: TGTGCCACCAGCAGAGGAGGGGGACAGGGGCGAGATTCTAATGAAAAACTGTTTTTT. The full variable domain, with the rest looked up from reference TRBV15 and TRBJ1-4, is DAMVIQNPRYQVTQFGKPVTLSCSQTLNHNVMYWYQQKSSQAPKLLFHYYDKDFNNEADTPDNFQSRRPNTSFCFLDIRSPGLGDTAMYLCATSRGGGQGRDSNEKLFFGSGTQLSVL.

The chain is built from TRBV6-5 and TRBJ2-7; 11 bases line up with TRBD1. Germline CDR1 MNHEY, CDR2 SVGAGI. V was pared by 11 bases and J by 8 bases, with 11 bases of the junction left unmatched. There are 13 residues in the CDR3. CDR3 loop: CASRGTGGRQQYF. The CDR3 coding sequence is TGTGCCTCCCGGGGGACAGGGGGACGCCAGCAGTACTTC.

This clone was observed once. The V call is TRBV15, the J call TRBJ2-1, with 7 bases identical to TRBD2. The germline gives CDR1 LNHNV, CDR2 YYDKDF (reference sequence). The CDR3 has 15 residues. V was clipped by 6 bases and J by 6 bases; unmatched bases: 11. The CDR3 loop reads CATSNKLTSINEQFF. In nucleotides, the CDR3 is TGTGCCACCAGTAACAAATTGACTAGCATCAATGAGCAGTTCTTC.

The chain couples TRBV6-5 to TRBJ1-4, with D maybe TRBD1 (5 bases). This CDR3 comprises 14 residues. CDR1 is MNHEY, CDR2 SVGAGI, per germline. Trimming cost V 6 bases and J 4 bases, with 12 bases left between them. CDR3: CASRGGIVNEKLFF. CDR3 DNA sequence: TGTGCCAGCAGGGGGGGGATTGTTAATGAAAAACTGTTTTTT.

The J gene is TRBJ2-5, the V gene TRBV9; tentative D call: TRBD2 (6 bases). CDR3 length: 14 amino acids. Trimming took off 4 bases at V and 1 base at J, with 11 bases between the two ends. Germline lookup yields CDR1 SGDLS and CDR2 YYNGEE. CDR3 DNA: TGTGCCAGCAGCCGAGGCGGGGCCCAAGAGACCCAGTACTTC. It translates to CASSRGGAQETQYF.

V and J are TRBV30 and TRBJ2-3; tentatively, D is TRBD2 (5 bases). Per the germline V gene, CDR1 is GTSNPN and CDR2 is SVGIG (reference sequence). V lost 5 bases and J lost 3, with 15 bases in between. This CDR3 spans 14 amino acids. The chain's CDR3 is CAWDPLRETDTQYF. CDR3 nucleotide sequence: TGTGCCTGGGACCCCTTGAGGGAGACAGATACGCAGTATTTT.

The J gene is TRBJ2-5, the V gene TRBV2; D ambiguous. CDR3 length: 11 residues. Per the germline V gene, CDR1 is SNHLY and CDR2 is FYNNEI. Trimming left V 8 bases short and J 4 bases short, with 8 bases between. CDR3 sequence reads: CASQTGETQYF. The CDR3 DNA reads TGTGCCAGCCAGACGGGAGAGACCCAGTACTTC.

V is TRBV24-1 and J is TRBJ2-1; possible D gene TRBD2, 5 bases. This CDR3 comprises 13 residues. The germline CDR1 and CDR2 sequences are KGHDR and SFDVKD. V lost 5 bases and J lost 6, with 10 bases in between. CDR3 nucleotide sequence: TGTGCCACCAGTGCCGAAGGACTCAATGAGCAGTTCTTC. It translates to CATSAEGLNEQFF.

The rearrangement uses TRBV18 and TRBJ1-5, with 7 bases lining up with TRBD1. This CDR3 has 14 amino acids. Germline loops: CDR1 KGHSH, CDR2 LQKENI. V dropped 5 bases and J dropped 5; count of bases not matched to a gene: 6. DNA of the CDR3: TGTGCCAGCTCAACGACAGGGTCGGATCAGCCCCAGCATTTT. As protein: CASSTTGSDQPQHF.

The rearrangement joins TRBV7-8 to TRBJ2-7; D might be TRBD2 (6 bases). Looked up from germline, CDR1 is SGHVS and CDR2 is FQNEAQ. Between the trimmed V and J ends, which lost 3 bases and 0 bases, there was a span of 18 bases. The CDR3 sequence is 17 residues long. The CDR3 sequence: CASSLDNGRSLSYEQYF. The CDR3 bases are TGTGCCAGCAGCTTGGATAATGGGAGGAGCCTCTCCTACGAGCAGTACTTC.

This chain links TRBV28 with TRBJ1-4; TRBD1 might be the D (6 bases). Trimming stripped 6 bases from V and 0 bases from J, with 11 bases between. CDR1 MDHEN and CDR2 SYDVKM come from the germline V gene. This CDR3 contains 15 residues. The CDR3 DNA is TGTGCCAGCAGGTTAGACAGGTCAACTAATGAAAAACTGTTTTTT. Translated: CASRLDRSTNEKLFF.

The table lists this clone with a count of one. The CDR3 coding sequence is TGTGCCAGTAGTATTCTAACCAACCTGGACAGCAGCACTGAAGCTTTCTTT. This translates into CASSILTNLDSSTEAFF. This chain links TRBV19 with TRBJ1-1; perhaps TRBD1 as D (6 bases). V lost 3 bases and J lost 4, with 21 bases in between. Germline lookup yields CDR1 LNHDA and CDR2 SQIVND (reference sequence). CDR3 length: 17 residues.

The V call is TRBV27, the J call TRBJ1-5, with TRBD1 identical over 7 bases. CDR3 length: 12 amino acids. V dropped 5 bases and J dropped 9; count of bases not matched to a gene: 4. The V gene's germline CDR1 is MNHEY and CDR2 SMNVEV (reference sequence). The CDR3 region has the DNA TGTGCCAGCAGTCCCCAGGGGGGGCCCCAGCATTTT. This translates into CASSPQGGPQHF.

This chain joins TRBV24-1 and TRBJ1-2; unclear D gene. Looked up from germline, CDR1 is KGHDR and CDR2 is SFDVKD. V was trimmed by 4 bases and J by 4 bases, leaving 9 bases between them. This CDR3 contains 13 residues. The CDR3 region is CATSEPGGYGYTF. DNA for the CDR3: TGTGCCACCAGTGAACCGGGTGGCTATGGCTACACCTTC.

The chain combines TRBV6-5 with TRBJ2-7; 10 positions agree with TRBD1. The J segment lost 3 bases and the V segment lost 7 bases, leaving 6 bases of the junction unmatched. This CDR3 has 14 residues. Germline assignment: CDR1 MNHEY and CDR2 SVGAGI. The CDR3 here is CASTEGQGNYEQYF. The CDR3 coding sequence is TGTGCCAGCACCGAGGGACAGGGGAACTACGAGCAGTACTTC.

V gene TRBV6-5 combines with J gene TRBJ1-6, with D maybe TRBD1 (5 bases). V gave up 5 bases and J gave up 10 bases, with 15 bases separating them. The germline V gene has CDR1 MNHEY and CDR2 SVGAGI. This CDR3 contains 14 residues. Here the CDR3 reads CASSTRDRGSPLHF. The DNA of the CDR3 is TGTGCCAGCAGTACCAGGGATCGCGGATCACCCCTCCACTTT.